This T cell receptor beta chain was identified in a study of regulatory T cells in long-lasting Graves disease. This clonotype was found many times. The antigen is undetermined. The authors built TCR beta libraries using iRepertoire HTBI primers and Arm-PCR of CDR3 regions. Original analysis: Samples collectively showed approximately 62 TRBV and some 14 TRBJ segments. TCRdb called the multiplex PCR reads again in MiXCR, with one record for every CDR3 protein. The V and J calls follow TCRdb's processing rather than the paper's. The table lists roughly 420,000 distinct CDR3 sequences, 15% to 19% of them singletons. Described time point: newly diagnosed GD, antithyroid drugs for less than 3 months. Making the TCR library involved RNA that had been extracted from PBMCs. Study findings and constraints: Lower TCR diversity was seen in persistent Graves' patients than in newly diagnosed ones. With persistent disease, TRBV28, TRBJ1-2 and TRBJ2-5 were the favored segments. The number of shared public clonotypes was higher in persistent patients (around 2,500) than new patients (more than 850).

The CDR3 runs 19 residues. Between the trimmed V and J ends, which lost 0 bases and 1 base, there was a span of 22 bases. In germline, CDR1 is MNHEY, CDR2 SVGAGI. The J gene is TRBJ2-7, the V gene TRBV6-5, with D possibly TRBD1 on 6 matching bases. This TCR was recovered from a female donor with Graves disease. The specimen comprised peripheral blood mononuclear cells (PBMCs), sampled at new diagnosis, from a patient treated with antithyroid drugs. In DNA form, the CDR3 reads TGTGCCAGCAGTTACTCGGGCAGAACTCTCCAGGGGTTGTCCTACGAGCAGTACTTC. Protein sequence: CASSYSGRTLQGLSYEQYF.